Below, 12 T cell receptor beta chains from the same sample are listed, as sequenced in a study of shared clonotypes between healthy human individuals (TCRdb year 2020). Libraries were prepared through the immunoSEQ multiplex PCR assay. The table was pulled from immuneACCESS by TCRdb, which kept in-frame rearrangements only. Such tables lose some clones; where checked, under half of the loss comes from unresolved V genes, and the rest has no known cause. The sample records about 2.2 million clones, just under 95% of which are singletons. The ten largest clonotypes hold about 1.7% of the sample. For the CD8 naive samples, CD45RO-negative cells were positively selected for CCR7, yielding a CD45RA+CCR7+ population from which TemRA cells were excluded. Sequenced: naive CD8+ T cells from PBMCs. The cell subset or site label of this sample denotes: CD45RA+CCR7+. The receptors here all came from a man younger than 30 in good health. Some clones in this sample may be carry-over from other donors' samples.

The chain joins TRBV25-1 to TRBJ2-1; 14 nucleotides align to TRBD2. This CDR3 has 16 residues. Per the germline V gene, CDR1 is MGHDK and CDR2 is SYGVNS. The V segment lost 5 bases and the J segment 5 bases; nucleotides outside the gene matches: 5. In DNA form, the CDR3 reads TGTGCCAGCAGTAAGACTAGCGGGAGGGGCAACAATGAGCAGTTCTTC. Translation: CASSKTSGRGNNEQFF.

This clone came up once. V and J are TRBV7-6 and TRBJ2-3, with 13 bases fitting TRBD2. With 4 bases clipped from V and 6 bases from J, the junction kept 13 bases outside the gene matches. This CDR3 has 18 residues. Germline V gene sequence: CDR1 SGHVS, CDR2 FNYEAQ. In nucleotides, the CDR3 is TGTGCCAGCAGCTCCCTTCTGCGACTAGCGGGAGGAGTGGATACGCAGTATTTT. This encodes CASSSLLRLAGGVDTQYF.

This clone is a singleton in its sample. The chain recombines TRBV5-8 with TRBJ1-5; D gene ambiguous. The CDR3 runs 13 residues. V lost 1 base, J lost 5 bases, and 7 bases lay in between. From germline, CDR1 is SGHTS and CDR2 YDEGEE. The CDR3 nucleotides read TGTGCCAGCAGCTTGTTGCGAGATCAGCCCCAGCATTTT. This sequence encodes CASSLLRDQPQHF.

This chain joins TRBV9 and TRBJ2-5, with D perhaps TRBD1 (6 bases). V gave up 0 bases and J gave up 1 base, with 13 bases separating them. The germline gives CDR1 SGDLS, CDR2 YYNGEE. This CDR3 is 16 amino acids long. The CDR3 DNA reads as TGTGCCAGCAGCGTAGATGGGACACCAACCCAAGAGACCCAGTACTTC. The encoded protein is CASSVDGTPTQETQYF.

The V and J genes are TRBV10-3 and TRBJ2-5; 10 bases are a match to TRBD2. Germline trimming cut 4 bases from V and 5 bases from J; bases unmatched to any gene: 7. The CDR3 is made up of 15 amino acids. CDR1 and CDR2 (germline): ENHRY, SYGVKD. Written as DNA, the CDR3 is TGTGCCATCAGTGCAAGCGGGAGGGAGACGGAGACCCAGTACTTC. Translated: CAISASGRETETQYF.

The rearrangement uses TRBV28 and TRBJ2-5, with 7 positions matching TRBD1. The J segment lost 2 bases and the V segment lost 5 bases, leaving 5 bases of the junction unmatched. This CDR3 is built from 14 residues. Germline V CDR1 and CDR2: MDHEN, SYDVKM. The CDR3 nucleotides read TGTGCCAGCAGTAAACCGGGACAGCAAGAGACCCAGTACTTC. Amino acid sequence: CASSKPGQQETQYF.

The chain joins TRBV7-9 to TRBJ2-2; a weak D match, TRBD2 (5 bases). V shed 1 base and J shed 6 bases, with 9 bases lying between them. Germline V lookup: CDR1 SEHNR, CDR2 FQNEAQ (reference sequence). The CDR3 has 14 residues. For the CDR3, the DNA is TGTGCCAGCAGCTTAGTACTAGATGCCGGGGAGCTGTTTTTT. Protein: CASSLVLDAGELFF.

The CDR3: CASTYSNTGELFF. The CDR3 nucleotides are TGTGCCAGCACGTACAGCAACACCGGGGAGCTGTTTTTT. The V and J genes are TRBV9 and TRBJ2-2; unclear D gene. The CDR3 consists of 13 residues. Trimming pared 6 bases from V and 2 bases from J, leaving 8 bases between. Germline values: CDR1 SGDLS, CDR2 YYNGEE.

This clone was found once. The chain joins TRBV13 to TRBJ2-5, with 9 bases that match TRBD1. The end of the DNA aligns better with TRBJ2-7, so the J call may be wrong. Germline V CDR1 and CDR2: PRHDT, FYEKMQ (reference sequence). The CDR3 totals 14 residues. The CDR3 coding sequence is TGTGCCAGCAGCCCAGGGACAGGGATTGGCGAGCAGTACTTC. Protein: CASSPGTGIGEQYF.

The V and J genes are TRBV10-3 and TRBJ2-2; tentatively, D is TRBD1 or TRBD2 (5 bases each). Trimming stripped 3 bases from V and 2 bases from J, with 16 bases between. The CDR3 covers 17 residues. Germline-derived CDR1 and CDR2 are ENHRY and SYGVKD. CDR3 region: CAISDIPGTPNTGELFF. CDR3 DNA sequence: TGTGCCATCAGTGATATCCCGGGGACCCCTAACACCGGGGAGCTGTTTTTT.

The V and J genes are TRBV7-9 and TRBJ1-3; unclear D gene. V was pared by 4 bases and J by 0 bases, with 16 bases between. Germline V lookup: CDR1 SEHNR, CDR2 FQNEAQ (reference sequence). The CDR3 spans 17 residues. The CDR3 here is CASSSPDVGSSGNTIYF. The CDR3 DNA follows: TGTGCCAGCAGCTCGCCGGACGTGGGGAGCTCTGGAAACACCATATATTTT.

The V and J genes are TRBV7-9 and TRBJ1-3; D not resolved. The V gene lost 5 bases and the J gene lost 0 bases, with 8 bases spanning the gap. The CDR3 sequence is 14 residues long. CDR1 is SEHNR and CDR2 is FQNEAQ in the germline V gene (reference sequence). The chain's CDR3 is CASSGRGSGNTIYF. The DNA of the CDR3 is TGTGCCAGCAGCGGACGGGGCTCTGGAAACACCATATATTTT.